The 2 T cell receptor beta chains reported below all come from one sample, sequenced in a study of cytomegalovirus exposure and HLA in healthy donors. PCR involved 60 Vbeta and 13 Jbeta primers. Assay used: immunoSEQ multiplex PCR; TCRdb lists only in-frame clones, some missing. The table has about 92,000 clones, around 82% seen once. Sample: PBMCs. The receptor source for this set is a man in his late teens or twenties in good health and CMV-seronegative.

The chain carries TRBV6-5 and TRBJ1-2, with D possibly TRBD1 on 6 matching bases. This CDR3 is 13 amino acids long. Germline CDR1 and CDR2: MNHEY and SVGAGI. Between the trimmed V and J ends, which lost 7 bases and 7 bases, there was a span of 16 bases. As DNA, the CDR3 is TGTGCCAGCACTCTTGGGGACACTGGTGGCTACACCTTC. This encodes CASTLGDTGGYTF.

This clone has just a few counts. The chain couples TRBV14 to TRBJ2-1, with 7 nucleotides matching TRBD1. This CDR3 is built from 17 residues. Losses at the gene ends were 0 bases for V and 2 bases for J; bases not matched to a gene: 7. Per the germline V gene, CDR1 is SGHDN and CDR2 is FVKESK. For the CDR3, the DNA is TGTGCCAGCAGCCAAGATTTGAACAGGGGTCCCTACAATGAGCAGTTCTTC. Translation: CASSQDLNRGPYNEQFF.